The 10 T cell receptor beta chains given below trace back to one sample, sequenced in a study of beta chain features in type 1 diabetes. The entirety of the isolated RNA underwent reverse transcription, so expressed TCRB transcripts were sequenced. Sequencing was performed with immunoSEQ multiplex PCR; in TCRdb, only in-frame clones are kept and a portion is missing. Among 95,000 to 150,000 clones listed, about 17% were seen once. The antigens of these receptors remain unknown. General study results and limits: TCRB CDR3s were moderately but significantly shorter in Type 1 diabetes patients in all four CD4+ subsets.

Sequenced: central memory CD4+ T cells from blood. The receptors originated from a man aged 25-40 years with type 1 diabetes.

The rearrangement uses TRBV7-9 and TRBJ2-3, with D perhaps matching TRBD2 (6 bases). CDR3 length: 16 amino acids. Per germline, CDR1 SEHNR and CDR2 FQNEAQ (reference sequence). The V gene lost 7 bases and the J gene lost 4 bases, with 21 bases spanning the gap. CDR3 sequence (DNA): TGTGCCAGCACCCAGACTAGGGGCACACATCCAGATACGCAGTATTTT. Translating gives CASTQTRGTHPDTQYF.

This rearrangement joins TRBV9 to TRBJ2-7, with D perhaps matching TRBD1 or TRBD2 (6 bases each). Germline CDR1 and CDR2: SGDLS and YYNGEE. The CDR3 sequence is 15 residues long. Trimming stripped 0 bases from V and 0 bases from J, with 10 bases between. CDR3 amino acids: CASSVGGAYSYEQYF. In DNA form, the CDR3 reads TGTGCCAGCAGCGTAGGGGGGGCCTACTCCTACGAGCAGTACTTC.

This clone showed up just a few times. V usage is TRBV11-2 and J usage is TRBJ2-1; a possible D gene is TRBD1 (6 bases). Trimming took 5 bases from V and 6 from J, leaving 20 bases between them. Germline V gene lookup returns CDR1 SGHAT and CDR2 FQNNGV. The CDR3 consists of 16 residues. CDR3 in DNA: TGTGCCAGCAGCCGCCTCCAACAGGGAATATTCAATGAGCAGTTCTTC. This codes for CASSRLQQGIFNEQFF.

V and J are TRBV29-1 and TRBJ1-5; TRBD1 matches 8 bases. CDR1 SQVTM and CDR2 ANQGSEA come from the germline V gene. V shed 5 bases, J shed 5 bases, and the junction held 8 bases outside the gene matches. The CDR3 runs 14 residues. CDR3 nucleotides: TGCAGCGTTATAACAGGGGGGCGAGATCAGCCCCAGCATTTT. Protein product: CSVITGGRDQPQHF.

This clone was observed a few times. The chain links TRBV5-4 to TRBJ1-1; 7 bases are shared with TRBD1. Germline CDR1 reads SGHNT; CDR2 reads YYREEE (reference sequence). Trimming removed 4 bases from V and 5 bases from J; junction bases left unmatched: 8. This CDR3 is built from 14 residues. CDR3 loop: CASSPQGGETEAFF. The CDR3 DNA follows: TGTGCCAGCAGCCCTCAGGGGGGCGAAACTGAAGCTTTCTTT.

This clone has more than one count but fewer than ten. The sample holds other DNA sequences that translate to the same CDR3. This rearrangement joins TRBV2 to TRBJ2-5, with 8 bases identical to TRBD2. Germline CDR1 SNHLY, CDR2 FYNNEI. The J segment lost 5 bases and the V segment lost 1 base, leaving 0 bases of the junction unmatched. The CDR3 runs to 13 residues. The CDR3 region is CASSEGGGETQYF. CDR3 nucleotides: TGTGCCAGCAGTGAAGGCGGGGGGGAGACCCAGTACTTC.

This clone occurred a few times. The chain is built from TRBV6-1 and TRBJ1-4, with D uncertain. V lost 5 bases and J 4 bases, leaving 11 bases between the germline ends. The germline V gene encodes CDR1 MNHNS and CDR2 SASEGT. The length of the CDR3 is 14 residues. Here the CDR3 reads CASSRTRHNEKLFF. For the CDR3, the DNA is TGTGCCAGCAGTCGTACTCGACATAATGAAAAACTGTTTTTT.

This clone was seen a few times. The V and J genes are TRBV6-5 and TRBJ1-2; TRBD1 agrees at 8 bases. Germline V lookup: CDR1 MNHEY, CDR2 SVGAGI. The CDR3 runs 15 residues. J was trimmed by 1 base and V by 6 bases; bases with no gene match: 7. The CDR3 protein is CASRVSGGLNYGYTF. The CDR3 DNA sequence: TGTGCCAGCAGAGTGTCAGGGGGCCTTAACTATGGCTACACCTTC.

This clone turned up a few times. V and J are TRBV2 and TRBJ1-6, with D unclear. V dropped 9 bases and J dropped 5 bases, with 8 bases sitting between them. Germline assignment: CDR1 SNHLY and CDR2 FYNNEI. The CDR3 is made up of 12 amino acids. CDR3 residues: CARGLNNSPLHF. CDR3 nucleotide sequence: TGTGCCAGAGGACTGAATAATTCACCCCTCCACTTT.

On this clone: This sequence is one base from a far larger clone and is likely a read error. The chain carries TRBV4-2 and TRBJ2-3, with 13 bases that match TRBD2. The CDR3 consists of 19 residues. The germline gives CDR1 LGHNA, CDR2 YNFKEQ. For the CDR3, the DNA is TGTGCCATCAGCCCTATGACTAGCGGGGGGACCGGGTATCCAGATACGCAGTATTTT. Protein sequence: CAISPMTSGGTGYPDTQYF.